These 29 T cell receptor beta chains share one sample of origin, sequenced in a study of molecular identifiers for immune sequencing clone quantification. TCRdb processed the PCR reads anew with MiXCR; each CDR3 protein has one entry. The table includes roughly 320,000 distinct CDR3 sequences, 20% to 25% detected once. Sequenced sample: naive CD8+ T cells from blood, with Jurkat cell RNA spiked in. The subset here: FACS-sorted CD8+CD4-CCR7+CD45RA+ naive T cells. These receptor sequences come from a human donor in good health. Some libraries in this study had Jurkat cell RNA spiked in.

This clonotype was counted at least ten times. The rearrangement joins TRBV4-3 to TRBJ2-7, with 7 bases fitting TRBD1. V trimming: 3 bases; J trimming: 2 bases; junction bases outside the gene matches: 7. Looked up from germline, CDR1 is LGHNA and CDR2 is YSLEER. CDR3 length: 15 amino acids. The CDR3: CASSQSPRGTYEQYF. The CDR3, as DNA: TGCGCCAGCAGCCAGAGCCCCAGGGGGACCTACGAGCAGTACTTC.

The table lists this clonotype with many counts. CDR3 bases: TGTGCCAGTAGGATAACAGGGTTCGCAGATACGCAGTATTTT. Amino acid sequence: CASRITGFADTQYF. J is TRBJ2-3 and V is TRBV19; tentatively, D is TRBD1 (6 bases). Germline V gene data show CDR1 as LNHDA and CDR2 as SQIVND (reference sequence). This CDR3 has 14 amino acids. V lost 6 bases and J lost 4, with 14 bases in between.

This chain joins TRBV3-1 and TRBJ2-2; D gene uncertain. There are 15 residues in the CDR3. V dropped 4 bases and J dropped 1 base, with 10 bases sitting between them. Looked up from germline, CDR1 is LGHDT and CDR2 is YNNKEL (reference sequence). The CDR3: CASSPELGNTGELFF. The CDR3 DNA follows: TGTGCCAGCAGCCCAGAGCTAGGGAACACCGGGGAGCTGTTTTTT.

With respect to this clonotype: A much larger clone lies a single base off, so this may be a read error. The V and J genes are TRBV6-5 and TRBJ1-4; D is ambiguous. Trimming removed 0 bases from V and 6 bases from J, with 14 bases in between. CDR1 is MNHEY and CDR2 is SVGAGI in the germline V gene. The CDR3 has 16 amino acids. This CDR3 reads CASSYSPQYRYEKLFF. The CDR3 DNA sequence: TGTGCCAGCAGTTACTCGCCGCAATATCGGTATGAAAAACTGTTTTTT.

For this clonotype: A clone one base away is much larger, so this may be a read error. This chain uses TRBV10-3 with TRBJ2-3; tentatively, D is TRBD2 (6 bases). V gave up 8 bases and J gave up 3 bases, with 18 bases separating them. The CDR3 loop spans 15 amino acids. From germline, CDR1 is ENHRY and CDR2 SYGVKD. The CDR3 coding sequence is TGTGCCATCGGCCCCGTGGGGGGAGAGACAGATACGCAGTATTTT. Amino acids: CAIGPVGGETDTQYF.

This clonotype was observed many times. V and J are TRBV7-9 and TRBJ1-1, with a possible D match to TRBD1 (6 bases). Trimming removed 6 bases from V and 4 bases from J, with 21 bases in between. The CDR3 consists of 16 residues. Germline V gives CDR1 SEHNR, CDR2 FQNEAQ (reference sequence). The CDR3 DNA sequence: TGTGCCAGCAGTCATGCTACTGGACAGTCAGGCACTGAAGCTTTCTTT. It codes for CASSHATGQSGTEAFF. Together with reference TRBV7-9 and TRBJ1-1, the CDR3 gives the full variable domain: DTGVSQNPRHKITKRGQNVTFRCDPISEHNRLYWYRQTLGQGPEFLTYFQNEAQLEKSRLLSDRFSAERPKGSFSTLEIQRTEQGDSAMYLCASSHATGQSGTEAFFGQGTRLTVV.

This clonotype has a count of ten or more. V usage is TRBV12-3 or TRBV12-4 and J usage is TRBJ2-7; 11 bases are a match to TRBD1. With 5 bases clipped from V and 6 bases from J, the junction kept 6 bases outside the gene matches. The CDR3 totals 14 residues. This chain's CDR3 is CASSAGTGGSEQYF. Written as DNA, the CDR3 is TGTGCCAGCAGTGCCGGGACAGGGGGGAGCGAGCAGTACTTC.

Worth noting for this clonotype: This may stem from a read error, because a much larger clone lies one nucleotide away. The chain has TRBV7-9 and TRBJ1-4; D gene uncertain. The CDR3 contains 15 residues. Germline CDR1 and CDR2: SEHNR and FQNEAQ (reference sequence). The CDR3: CASRIEPGTDEKPFF. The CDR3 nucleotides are TGTGCCAGCAGAATAGAACCAGGCACAGATGAAAAACCGTTTTTT.

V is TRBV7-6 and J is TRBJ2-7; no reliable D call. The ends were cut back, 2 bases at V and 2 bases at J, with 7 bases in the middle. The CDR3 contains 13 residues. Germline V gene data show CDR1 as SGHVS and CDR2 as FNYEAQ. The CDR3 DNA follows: TGTGCCAGCAGCTTACACCAAGCCTACGAGCAGTACTTC. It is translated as CASSLHQAYEQYF.

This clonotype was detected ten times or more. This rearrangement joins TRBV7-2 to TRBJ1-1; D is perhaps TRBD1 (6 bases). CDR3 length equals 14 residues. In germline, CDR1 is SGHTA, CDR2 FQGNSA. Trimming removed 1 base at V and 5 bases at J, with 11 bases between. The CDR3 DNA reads TGTGCCAGCAGCTTAGGAGGGGGAGTGACTGAAGCTTTCTTT. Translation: CASSLGGGVTEAFF.

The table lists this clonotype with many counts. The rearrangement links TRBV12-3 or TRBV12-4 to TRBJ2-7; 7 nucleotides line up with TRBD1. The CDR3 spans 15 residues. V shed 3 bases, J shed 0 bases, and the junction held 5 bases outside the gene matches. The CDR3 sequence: CASSFGDRRSYEQYF. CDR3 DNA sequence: TGTGCCAGCAGTTTCGGGGACAGACGCTCCTACGAGCAGTACTTC.

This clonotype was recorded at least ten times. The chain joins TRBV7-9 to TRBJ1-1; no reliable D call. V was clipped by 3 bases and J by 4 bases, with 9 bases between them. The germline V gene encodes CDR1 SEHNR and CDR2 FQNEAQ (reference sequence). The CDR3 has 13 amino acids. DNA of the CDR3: TGTGCCAGCAGCTTGGGAGGGATCACTGAAGCTTTCTTT. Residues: CASSLGGITEAFF.

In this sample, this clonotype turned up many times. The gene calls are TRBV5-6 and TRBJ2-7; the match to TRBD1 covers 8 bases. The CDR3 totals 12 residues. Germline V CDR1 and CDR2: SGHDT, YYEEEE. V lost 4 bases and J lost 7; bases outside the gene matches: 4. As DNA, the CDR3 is TGTGCCAGCAGCCAAGACAGGGGTGAGCAGTACTTC. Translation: CASSQDRGEQYF.

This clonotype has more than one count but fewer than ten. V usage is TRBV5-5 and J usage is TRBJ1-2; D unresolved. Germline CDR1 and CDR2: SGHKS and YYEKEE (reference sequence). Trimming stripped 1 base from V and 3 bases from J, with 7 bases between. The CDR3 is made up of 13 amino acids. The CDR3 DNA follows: TGTGCCAGCAGCTTGATTGAAGACTATGGCTACACCTTC. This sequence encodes CASSLIEDYGYTF.

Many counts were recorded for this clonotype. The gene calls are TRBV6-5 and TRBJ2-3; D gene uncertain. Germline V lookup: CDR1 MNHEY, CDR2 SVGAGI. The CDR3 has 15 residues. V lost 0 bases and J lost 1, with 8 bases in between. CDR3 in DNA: TGTGCCAGCAGTTACTCTATACGAGGCACAGATACGCAGTATTTT. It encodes CASSYSIRGTDTQYF.

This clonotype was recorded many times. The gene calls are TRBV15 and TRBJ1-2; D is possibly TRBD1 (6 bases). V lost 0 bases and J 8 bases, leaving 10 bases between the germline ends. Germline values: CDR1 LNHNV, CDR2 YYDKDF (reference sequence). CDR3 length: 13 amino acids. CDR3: CATSRDEGDGYTF. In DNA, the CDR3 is TGTGCCACCAGCAGAGATGAGGGGGACGGCTACACCTTC.

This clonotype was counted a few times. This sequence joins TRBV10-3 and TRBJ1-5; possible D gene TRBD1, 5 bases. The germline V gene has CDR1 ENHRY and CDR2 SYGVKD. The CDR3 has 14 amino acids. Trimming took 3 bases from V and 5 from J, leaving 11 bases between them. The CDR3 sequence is CAISEAGTHQPQHF. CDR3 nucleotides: TGTGCCATCAGTGAAGCAGGGACTCATCAGCCCCAGCATTTT.

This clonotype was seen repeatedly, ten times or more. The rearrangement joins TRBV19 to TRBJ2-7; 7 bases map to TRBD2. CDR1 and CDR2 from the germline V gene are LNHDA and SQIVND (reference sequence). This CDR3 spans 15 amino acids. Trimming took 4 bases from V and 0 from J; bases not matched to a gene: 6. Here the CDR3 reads CASSTRETTSYEQYF. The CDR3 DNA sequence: TGTGCCAGTAGTACGCGGGAGACCACCTCCTACGAGCAGTACTTC.

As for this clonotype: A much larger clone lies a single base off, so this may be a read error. The CDR3 here is CASRSSVREQYF. CDR3 coding DNA: TGTGCCAGCAGGTCATCGGTACGCGAGCAGTACTTC. The chain employs TRBV7-2 and TRBJ2-7; no definite D call. Germline values: CDR1 SGHTA, CDR2 FQGNSA. V was trimmed by 6 bases and J by 6 bases, leaving 12 bases between them. This CDR3 comprises 12 residues. The variable domain in full, completed from reference TRBV7-2 and TRBJ2-7, reads GAGVSQSPSNKVTEKGKDVELRCDPISGHTALYWYRQSLGQGLEFLIYFQGNSAPDKSGLPSDRFSAERTGGSVSTLTIQRTQQEDSAVYLCASRSSVREQYFGPGTRLTVT.

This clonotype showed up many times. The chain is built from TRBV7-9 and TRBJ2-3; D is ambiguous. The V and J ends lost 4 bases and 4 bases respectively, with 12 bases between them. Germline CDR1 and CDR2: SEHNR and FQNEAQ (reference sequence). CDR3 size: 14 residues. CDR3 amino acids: CASSSRNRPDTQYF. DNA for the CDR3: TGTGCCAGCAGCTCCCGAAACCGTCCAGATACGCAGTATTTT.

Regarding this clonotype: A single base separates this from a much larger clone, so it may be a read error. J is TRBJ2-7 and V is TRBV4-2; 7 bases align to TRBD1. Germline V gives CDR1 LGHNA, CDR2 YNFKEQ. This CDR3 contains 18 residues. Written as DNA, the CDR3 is TGTGCCAACAGCCAAAACCGCCCGACAGGGTCGGCCGCCTACGAGCAGTACTTC. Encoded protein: CANSQNRPTGSAAYEQYF.

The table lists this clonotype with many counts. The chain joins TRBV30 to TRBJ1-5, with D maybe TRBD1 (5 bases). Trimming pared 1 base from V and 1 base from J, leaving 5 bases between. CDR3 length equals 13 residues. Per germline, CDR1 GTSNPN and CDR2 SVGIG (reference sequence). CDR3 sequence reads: CAWSGDSNQPQHF. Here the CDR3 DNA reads TGTGCCTGGAGTGGGGACAGCAATCAGCCCCAGCATTTT. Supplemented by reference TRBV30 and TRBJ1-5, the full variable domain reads SQTIHQWPATLVQPVGSPLSLECTVEGTSNPNLYWYRQAAGRGLQLLFYSVGIGQISSEVPQNLSASRPQDRQFILSSKKLLLSDSGFYLCAWSGDSNQPQHFGDGTRLSIL.

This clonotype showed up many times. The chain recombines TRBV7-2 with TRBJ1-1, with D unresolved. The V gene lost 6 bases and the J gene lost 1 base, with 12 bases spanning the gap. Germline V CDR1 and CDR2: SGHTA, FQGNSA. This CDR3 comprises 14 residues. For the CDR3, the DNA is TGTGCCAGCAGACCACCCAGGCCGAACACTGAAGCTTTCTTT. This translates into CASRPPRPNTEAFF.

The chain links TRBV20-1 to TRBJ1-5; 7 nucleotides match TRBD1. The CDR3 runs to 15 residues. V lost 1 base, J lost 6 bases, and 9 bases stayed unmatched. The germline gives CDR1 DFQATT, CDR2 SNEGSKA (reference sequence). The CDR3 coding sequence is TGCAGTGCTAGAGTCCCAGGGGGACCCCCTCAGCCCCAGCATTTT. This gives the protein CSARVPGGPPQPQHF.

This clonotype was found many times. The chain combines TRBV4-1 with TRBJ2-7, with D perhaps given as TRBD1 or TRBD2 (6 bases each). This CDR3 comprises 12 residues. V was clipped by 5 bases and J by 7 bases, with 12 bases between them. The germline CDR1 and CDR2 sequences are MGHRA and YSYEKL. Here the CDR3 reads CASSVGAGEQYF. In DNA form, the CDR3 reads TGCGCCAGCAGCGTGGGGGCGGGAGAGCAGTACTTC.

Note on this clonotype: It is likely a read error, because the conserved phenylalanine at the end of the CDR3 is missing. This chain's CDR3 is CASSQGGNQPQHL. CDR3 nucleotides: TGCGCCAGCAGCCAAGGGGGTAATCAGCCCCAGCATCTT. The gene calls are TRBV4-1 and TRBJ1-5; D remains ambiguous. The CDR3 spans 13 residues. The V end was cut by 1 base, the J end by 4 bases, with 5 bases between. In germline, CDR1 is MGHRA, CDR2 YSYEKL.

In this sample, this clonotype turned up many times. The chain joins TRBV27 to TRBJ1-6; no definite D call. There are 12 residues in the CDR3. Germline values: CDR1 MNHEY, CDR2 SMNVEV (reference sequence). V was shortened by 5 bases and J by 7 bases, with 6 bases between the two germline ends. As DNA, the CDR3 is TGTGCCAGCAGTCCATTCAATTCACCCCTCCACTTT. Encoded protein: CASSPFNSPLHF.

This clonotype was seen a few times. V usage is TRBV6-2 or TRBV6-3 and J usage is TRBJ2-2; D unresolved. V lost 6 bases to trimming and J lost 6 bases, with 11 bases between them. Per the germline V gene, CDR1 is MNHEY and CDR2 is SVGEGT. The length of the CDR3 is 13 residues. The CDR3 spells CASRITPPGELFF. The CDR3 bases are TGTGCCAGCAGAATTACACCTCCCGGGGAGCTGTTTTTT.

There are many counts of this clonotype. The CDR3 loop is CRWGLLFCTDTQYF. Written as DNA, the CDR3 is TGCAGATGGGGACTACTTTTTTGCACAGATACGCAGTATTTT. J is TRBJ2-3 and V is TRBV20-1, with 7 nucleotides matching TRBD2. This CDR3 region has 14 residues. The germline gives CDR1 DFQATT, CDR2 SNEGSKA (reference sequence).